Listed below are T cell receptor beta chains from one sample, sequenced in a study of blood T cell repertoires in COVID-19. Measured with immunoSEQ multiplex PCR; TCRdb has only the in-frame clones, and not every one. The sample contains roughly 96,000 clones, 82% of which appear only once. The specimen sequenced was peripheral blood. The receptors were gathered from an elderly man with acute or convalescent COVID-19. The CDR3 runs from the conserved cysteine through the conserved F or W. Fields, in order: J gene, D gene, V gene, clone size, CDR3 DNA, CDR3 protein. D genes are given only for firm matches. Not every row has a clone size; where given, it reads once, few, many or a size class.

TRBJ1-5	.	TRBV3-1/TRBV3-2	.	TGTGCCAGCAGCCCAAACAGGGTTTCGAATCAGCCCCAGCATTTT	CASSPNRVSNQPQHF
TRBJ1-4	.	TRBV9	.	TGTGCCAGCAGCGTAGGCGGACTAAATGAAAAACTGTTTTTT	CASSVGGLNEKLFF
TRBJ2-2	.	TRBV19	.	TGTGCCAGTAGTATTAGCGCTCAGGTGCCCGGGGAGCTGTTTTTT	CASSISAQVPGELFF
TRBJ2-3	.	TRBV6-5	.	TGTGCCGGGAGGGGGATCGGGGTTGGCACAGATACGCAGTATTTT	CAGRGIGVGTDTQYF
TRBJ1-6	.	TRBV30	.	TGTGCCTGGTTGGAGGATTCACCCCTCCACTTT	CAWLEDSPLHF
TRBJ1-1	TRBD1	TRBV19	.	TGTGCCAGTAGTGGACAGGGACGCGTGTATGAAGCTTTCTTT	CASSGQGRVYEAFF
TRBJ2-1	.	TRBV3-1/TRBV3-2	.	TGTGCCAGCAGCCAGGGACTTAACAATGAGCAGTTCTTC	CASSQGLNNEQFF
TRBJ2-2	TRBD1	TRBV9	.	TGTGCCAGCAGCGTAGGCAGGGGGTACACCGGGGAGCTGTTTTTT	CASSVGRGYTGELFF
TRBJ1-3	.	TRBV6-5	.	TGTGCCACCCGGAGGGATCCTGGAAACACCATATATTTT	CATRRDPGNTIYF
TRBJ2-7	.	TRBV29-1	.	TGCAGCGCCGCGTCTGGTATTGGTTACGAGCAGTACTTC	CSAASGIGYEQYF
TRBJ1-4	.	TRBV7-8	.	TGTGCCAGCAGCTTATGGACAGAGAATGAAAAACTGTTTTTT	CASSLWTENEKLFF
TRBJ2-7	.	TRBV6-5	.	TGTGCCAGCAGTTCGCGGACCGGGAAGATCTACGAGCAGTACTTC	CASSSRTGKIYEQYF
TRBJ1-4	.	TRBV18	.	TGTGCCAGCTCACCTCGGTGGACAGACCTGAATGAAAAACTGTTTTTT	CASSPRWTDLNEKLFF
TRBJ2-6	.	TRBV5-6	.	TGTGCCAGCAGCCCAACGCCAGGGCCTGGGGCCAACGTCCTGACTTTC	CASSPTPGPGANVLTF
TRBJ2-2	.	TRBV18	.	TGTGCCAGCTCACCAAAGACGGACAGGAACACCGGGGAGCTGTTTTTT	CASSPKTDRNTGELFF
TRBJ2-2	TRBD1	TRBV24-1	.	TGTGCCACCAGTGACCCCGGGACAGCGAACACCGGGGAGCTGTTTTTT	CATSDPGTANTGELFF
TRBJ1-5	.	TRBV7-2	.	TGTGCCAGCAGCCACCCCGGTCAGCCCCAGCATTTT	CASSHPGQPQHF
TRBJ2-7	.	TRBV18	.	TGTGCCAGCTCAGCTGGCCAGACCTACGAGCAGTACTTC	CASSAGQTYEQYF
TRBJ1-1	TRBD1	TRBV18	few	TGTGCCAGCTCACGCCGGGACAGCATGAACACTGAAGCTTTCTTT	CASSRRDSMNTEAFF
TRBJ2-7	.	TRBV6-5	once	TGTGCCAGCAGCCCCGACATTGTCCCTTACGAGCAGTACTTC	CASSPDIVPYEQYF
TRBJ1-1	.	TRBV29-1	.	TGCAGCGTGACGGTGGGACACACGAACACTGAAGCTTTCTTT	CSVTVGHTNTEAFF
TRBJ2-1	TRBD2	TRBV4-1	.	TGCGCCAGCAGCCAAGTAAGTCTAGCGGGAGGTAGGAATGAGCAGTTCTTC	CASSQVSLAGGRNEQFF
TRBJ2-3	TRBD2	TRBV5-1	.	TGCGCCAGCAGCTTGGGGACTAGCGGGAGAATGGATACGCAGTATTTT	CASSLGTSGRMDTQYF
TRBJ1-6	TRBD1	TRBV6-5	.	TGTGCCAGCAGTTCCCGGGACAGGAACTATAATTCACCCCTCCACTTT	CASSSRDRNYNSPLHF
TRBJ1-2	TRBD1	TRBV28	.	TGTGCCAGCAGTTCGCCCGACAGGGGGCCTGGCTACACCTTC	CASSSPDRGPGYTF
TRBJ2-1	.	TRBV6-5	.	TGTGCCACCTCCCCGGGGATCTACAATGAGCAGTTCTTC	CATSPGIYNEQFF